The next 29 T cell receptor beta chains were all read from a single sample in a study of blood T cell repertoires in COVID-19. TCRdb's table, derived via immunoSEQ multiplex PCR, lists solely in-frame clones and lacks some. The data show 150,000 or so clones, over 90% seen once. Sequencing used peripheral blood. The receptors derive from a woman in her sixties with COVID-19, enrolled during active disease.

The gene calls are TRBV15 and TRBJ1-6, with no clear D. This CDR3 spans 15 amino acids. CDR1 and CDR2 (germline): LNHNV, YYDKDF (reference sequence). V was pared by 3 bases and J by 8 bases, with 14 bases between. CDR3 sequence: CATSRLAYADSPLHF. The CDR3 bases are TGTGCCACCAGCAGGCTCGCCTACGCGGATTCACCCCTCCACTTT.

CDR3 nucleotides: TGTGCCAGCAGCCCGGAGCCCAGGGCCTACACCGGGGAGCTGTTTTTT. Translation gives CASSPEPRAYTGELFF. The chain joins TRBV9 to TRBJ2-2; TRBD1 is a possible D gene (5 bases). Trimming pared 4 bases from V and 3 bases from J, leaving 16 bases between. The CDR3 sequence is 16 residues long. CDR1 is SGDLS and CDR2 is YYNGEE in the germline V gene.

The J gene is TRBJ1-2, the V gene TRBV10-3; D possibly corresponds to TRBD1 (6 bases). Between the trimmed V and J ends, which lost 4 bases and 4 bases, there was a span of 10 bases. Germline CDR1 ENHRY, CDR2 SYGVKD. CDR3 length equals 13 residues. The CDR3 bases are TGTGCCATCAGTGGGACAGTAAGCTATGGCTACACCTTC. This gives the protein CAISGTVSYGYTF.

The rearrangement links TRBV6-5 to TRBJ2-7; TRBD1 might be the D (5 bases). Trimming stripped 6 bases from V and 3 bases from J, with 15 bases between. This CDR3 is built from 14 residues. The V gene's germline CDR1 is MNHEY and CDR2 SVGAGI. The DNA of the CDR3 is TGTGCCAGCAGCCCGTTGGACATCGTCTACGAGCAGTACTTC. Encoded protein: CASSPLDIVYEQYF.

This rearrangement joins TRBV7-3 to TRBJ2-3, with 12 bases that match TRBD2. The CDR3 is 15 residues long. The V gene end was trimmed by 3 bases and the J gene end by 4 bases; junction bases not matched to a gene: 2. Germline assignment: CDR1 SGHTA and CDR2 FQGTGA. CDR3 amino acids: CASSLTSGGADTQYF. Here the CDR3 DNA reads TGTGCCAGCAGCTTGACTAGCGGGGGAGCAGATACGCAGTATTTT. Using reference TRBV7-3 and TRBJ2-3 for the parts outside the CDR3, the full variable domain is GAGVSQTPSNKVTEKGKYVELRCDPISGHTALYWYRQSLGQGPEFLIYFQGTGAADDSGLPNDRFFAVRPEGSVSTLKIQRTERGDSAVYLCASSLTSGGADTQYFGPGTRLTVL.

This clone was counted ten times or more. V is TRBV7-9 and J is TRBJ2-7, with TRBD1 matching 8 bases. Germline values: CDR1 SEHNR, CDR2 FQNEAQ (reference sequence). The CDR3 contains 17 residues. The junction had 12 bases not matched to a gene; V was cut back by 5 bases and J by 0 bases. CDR3 nucleotides: TGTGCCAGCAGCGGACGACCGGGACAGGTGAACTCCTACGAGCAGTACTTC. Its protein product is CASSGRPGQVNSYEQYF. Full variable domain (missing parts from reference TRBV7-9 and TRBJ2-7): DTGVSQNPRHKITKRGQNVTFRCDPISEHNRLYWYRQTLGQGPEFLTYFQNEAQLEKSRLLSDRFSAERPKGSFSTLEIQRTEQGDSAMYLCASSGRPGQVNSYEQYFGPGTRLTVT.

This rearrangement joins TRBV29-1 to TRBJ2-7; D is undetermined. CDR1 is SQVTM and CDR2 is ANQGSEA in the germline V gene. The CDR3 runs to 14 residues. Trimming removed 2 bases at V and 6 bases at J, with 17 bases between. The CDR3 sequence is CSVELSALLREQYF. The CDR3 coding sequence is TGCAGCGTTGAACTAAGTGCCCTCCTACGCGAGCAGTACTTC.

The chain combines TRBV6-5 with TRBJ1-1; tentatively, D is TRBD1 (6 bases). Trimming pared 0 bases from V and 1 base from J, leaving 9 bases between. The germline gives CDR1 MNHEY, CDR2 SVGAGI. This CDR3 spans 15 amino acids. The CDR3 region is CASSYSAGANTEAFF. The CDR3 nucleotides read TGTGCCAGCAGTTACTCGGCAGGGGCGAACACTGAAGCTTTCTTT.

This chain connects TRBV16 to TRBJ2-4, with 8 nucleotides matching TRBD1. Germline loops: CDR1 KGHSY, CDR2 FQNENV. The CDR3 totals 17 residues. The J segment lost 3 bases and the V segment lost 3 bases, leaving 10 bases of the junction unmatched. CDR3 bases: TGTGCCAGCAGCCACCCAACAGGGGGAATCGTCAAAAACATTCAGTACTTC. Its protein is CASSHPTGGIVKNIQYF. The full variable domain, in which reference TRBV16 and TRBJ2-4 provide the parts outside the CDR3, is GEEVAQTPKHLVRGEGQKAKLYCAPIKGHSYVFWYQQVLKNEFKFLISFQNENVFDETGMPKERFSAKCLPNSPCSLEIQATKLEDSAVYFCASSHPTGGIVKNIQYFGAGTRLSVL.

The J gene is TRBJ2-1, the V gene TRBV3-1 (or the pseudogene TRBV3-2), with no clear D. CDR3 length: 15 residues. From germline, CDR1 is LGHDT and CDR2 YNNKEL (reference sequence). Between the trimmed V and J ends, which lost 2 bases and 4 bases, there was a span of 12 bases. This CDR3 reads CASSQSNRGYNEQFF. The CDR3 bases are TGTGCCAGCAGCCAATCGAATCGCGGATACAATGAGCAGTTCTTC.

The V and J genes are TRBV5-4 and TRBJ1-2; 9 nucleotides agree with TRBD1. The CDR3 covers 18 residues. CDR1 is SGHNT, CDR2 YYREEE, per germline (reference sequence). With V trimmed by 1 base and J by 4 bases, 14 bases remained unmatched. The CDR3, as DNA: TGTGCCAGCAGCTTGATGTCCGGACAGGGGTTCGGTAGCTATGGCTACACCTTC. Translating gives CASSLMSGQGFGSYGYTF.

This CDR3 reads CASSHPRGARGYTF. CDR3 DNA: TGTGCCAGCAGCCACCCCCGGGGGGCGCGGGGCTACACCTTC. The chain links TRBV3-1 (or the pseudogene TRBV3-2) to TRBJ1-2; D is possibly TRBD1 (6 bases). The CDR3 contains 14 residues. The germline V and J ends were trimmed by 3 bases and 8 bases, with 16 bases remaining between them. Germline V CDR1 and CDR2: LGHDT, YNNKEL (reference sequence).

The V and J genes are TRBV30 and TRBJ1-1, with 7 bases identical to TRBD1. The V gene's germline CDR1 is GTSNPN and CDR2 SVGIG (reference sequence). Germline trimming cut 4 bases from V and 2 bases from J; bases unmatched to any gene: 7. CDR3 length: 14 residues. The CDR3 nucleotides are TGTGCCTGGATAATCGGGACAGCTAACACTGAAGCTTTCTTT. Protein sequence: CAWIIGTANTEAFF.

The rearrangement uses TRBV21-1 and TRBJ2-7; the table calls TRBD2, which could not be checked here. TRBV21-1 is deemed a pseudogene. The CDR3 consists of 15 residues. DNA of the CDR3: TGTGCCAGCAGCAAATGGGGGGGCTTAGGAAACGAGCAGTACTTC. This codes for CASSKWGGLGNEQYF.

The chain is built from TRBV19 and TRBJ1-5; D unclear. This CDR3 spans 13 amino acids. With 0 bases removed from V and 6 bases from J, the gap between germline ends came to 6 bases. Germline CDR1 is LNHDA and CDR2 is SQIVND (reference sequence). Written as DNA, the CDR3 is TGTGCCAGTAGTATAGATCAGGTTCAGCCCCAGCATTTT. Translation gives CASSIDQVQPQHF.

This chain links TRBV6-5 with TRBJ1-2, with TRBD1 matching 7 bases. With V trimmed by 2 bases and J by 3 bases, 3 bases remained unmatched. This CDR3 is 14 amino acids long. Per germline, CDR1 MNHEY and CDR2 SVGAGI. For the CDR3, the DNA is TGTGCCAGCAGTTACCTTACAGGGGACTATGGCTACACCTTC. Its protein is CASSYLTGDYGYTF.

The V call is TRBV7-2, the J call TRBJ1-1; D remains unclear. V shed 3 bases and J shed 3 bases, with 8 bases lying between them. Germline loops: CDR1 SGHTA, CDR2 FQGNSA. The CDR3 has 13 amino acids. The CDR3 region is CASSFSEDTEAFF. The CDR3 DNA reads TGTGCCAGCAGCTTCTCCGAGGACACTGAAGCTTTCTTT.

The J gene is TRBJ1-2, the V gene TRBV10-3; 12 bases line up with TRBD1. Germline CDR1 ENHRY, CDR2 SYGVKD. The CDR3 is made up of 17 amino acids. J was trimmed by 6 bases and V by 3 bases; bases with no gene match: 11. DNA for the CDR3: TGTGCCATCAGTGAAGGTGTGGGGACAGGGGGCGCGAATGGCTACACCTTC. It codes for CAISEGVGTGGANGYTF.

This clone was observed once. The chain links TRBV14 to TRBJ2-5; 8 nucleotides match TRBD2. CDR1 is SGHDN and CDR2 is FVKESK in the germline V gene. The CDR3 consists of 17 residues. Trimming took 4 bases from V and 4 from J; bases not matched to a gene: 14. The CDR3 region has the DNA TGTGCCAGCAGCCCCGGGAGGGGACGATTTTTAGGAGAGACCCAGTACTTC. It translates to CASSPGRGRFLGETQYF. The entire variable domain, with the rest obtained from reference TRBV14 and TRBJ2-5, is as follows: EAGVTQFPSHSVIEKGQTVTLRCDPISGHDNLYWYRRVMGKEIKFLLHFVKESKQDESGMPNNRFLAERTGGTYSTLKVQPAELEDSGVYFCASSPGRGRFLGETQYFGPGTRLLVL.

The CDR3 sequence is CASSPVWTVPYEQYF. The CDR3 region has the DNA TGTGCCAGCAGCCCGGTATGGACAGTCCCCTACGAGCAGTACTTC. The chain joins TRBV7-2 to TRBJ2-7; D possibly corresponds to TRBD1 (6 bases). CDR1 and CDR2 from the germline V gene are SGHTA and FQGNSA. The CDR3 sequence is 15 residues long. V lost 5 bases, J lost 2 bases, and 16 bases lay in between. Full variable domain (rest looked up from reference TRBV7-2 and TRBJ2-7): GAGVSQSPSNKVTEKGKDVELRCDPISGHTALYWYRQSLGQGLEFLIYFQGNSAPDKSGLPSDRFSAERTGGSVSTLTIQRTQQEDSAVYLCASSPVWTVPYEQYFGPGTRLTVT.

The chain combines TRBV7-9 with TRBJ2-5; 7 nucleotides line up with TRBD2. The CDR3 is 13 residues long. Germline lookup yields CDR1 SEHNR and CDR2 FQNEAQ (reference sequence). V lost 5 bases to trimming and J lost 10 bases; unmatched junction nucleotides: 10. CDR3 amino acids: CASSSMGGEGQYF. CDR3 bases: TGTGCCAGCAGCAGTATGGGTGGGGAGGGCCAGTACTTC.

The V and J genes are TRBV6-6 and TRBJ1-2, with D unresolved. Trimming stripped 7 bases from V and 0 bases from J, with 9 bases between. This CDR3 is 13 amino acids long. CDR1 is MNHNY and CDR2 is SVGAGI in the germline V gene (reference sequence). The CDR3: CASKSYSNYGYTF. The CDR3 DNA is TGTGCCAGCAAGAGCTATTCTAACTATGGCTACACCTTC.

The chain recombines TRBV2 with TRBJ2-7; possibly TRBD1 for D (6 bases). The CDR3 is 14 residues long. Trimming shortened V by 6 bases and J by 3 bases, and 15 bases separated the two germline ends. CDR1 is SNHLY and CDR2 is FYNNEI in the germline V gene. The CDR3 loop reads CASRTGTTSYEQYF. CDR3 coding DNA: TGTGCCAGCAGAACCGGGACAACTAGCTACGAGCAGTACTTC.

The J gene is TRBJ1-5, the V gene TRBV27; 10 nucleotides agree with TRBD1. There are 15 residues in the CDR3. V lost 5 bases, J lost 7 bases, and 8 bases stayed unmatched. Germline V lookup: CDR1 MNHEY, CDR2 SMNVEV (reference sequence). The CDR3 reads CASSPLGQGTQPQHF. The DNA of the CDR3 is TGTGCCAGCAGTCCCCTGGGACAGGGGACGCAGCCCCAGCATTTT.

This clone was detected a few times. The chain joins TRBV12-3 or TRBV12-4 to TRBJ2-7, with D maybe TRBD1 (5 bases). The CDR3 has 13 residues. Trimming took 3 bases from V and 2 from J, leaving 8 bases between them. The CDR3 is CASSFARAYEQYF. The DNA of the CDR3 is TGTGCCAGCAGTTTTGCCAGGGCCTACGAGCAGTACTTC.

This chain joins TRBV27 and TRBJ2-2, with 9 bases identical to TRBD2. The V gene end was trimmed by 5 bases and the J gene end by 7 bases; junction bases not matched to a gene: 5. This CDR3 is 14 amino acids long. Looked up from germline, CDR1 is MNHEY and CDR2 is SMNVEV (reference sequence). Here the CDR3 DNA reads TGTGCCAGCAGTCCTAGCGGGGTGATCGGGGAGCTGTTTTTT. It specifies CASSPSGVIGELFF.

The chain has TRBV6-2 or TRBV6-3 and TRBJ1-2; tentatively, D is TRBD1 (6 bases). Trimming took 0 bases from V and 4 from J, leaving 9 bases between them. Germline CDR1 reads MNHEY; CDR2 reads SVGEGT. This CDR3 region has 14 residues. CDR3 bases: TGTGCCAGCAGTTACTCGCTGGACAGCTATGGCTACACCTTC. Translating it yields CASSYSLDSYGYTF.

J is TRBJ1-5 and V is TRBV19; 9 positions match TRBD1. Germline trimming cut 5 bases from V and 2 bases from J; bases unmatched to any gene: 4. Germline V gene sequence: CDR1 LNHDA, CDR2 SQIVND (reference sequence). The length of the CDR3 is 15 residues. The CDR3 protein is CASSSDRGGNQPQHF. The CDR3 nucleotides read TGTGCCAGTAGTTCGGACAGGGGAGGCAATCAGCCCCAGCATTTT.

J is TRBJ2-3 and V is TRBV21-1; TRBD1 reflects the table's D call only, with no check against the DNA. TRBV21-1 corresponds to a pseudogene. The CDR3 runs 16 residues. The CDR3 DNA reads as TGTGCCAGCAGCAAAGCTGGCCATCCTAGCACAGATACGCAGTATTTT. Its translation is CASSKAGHPSTDTQYF.